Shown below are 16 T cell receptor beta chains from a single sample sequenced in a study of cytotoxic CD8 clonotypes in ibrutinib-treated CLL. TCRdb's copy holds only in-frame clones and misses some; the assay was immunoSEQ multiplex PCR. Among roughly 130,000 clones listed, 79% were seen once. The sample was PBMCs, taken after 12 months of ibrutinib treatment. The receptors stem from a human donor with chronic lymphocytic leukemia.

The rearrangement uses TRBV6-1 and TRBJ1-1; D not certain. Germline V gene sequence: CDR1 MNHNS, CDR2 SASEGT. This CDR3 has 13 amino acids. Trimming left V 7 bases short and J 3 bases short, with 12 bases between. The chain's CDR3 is CASTRTADTEAFF. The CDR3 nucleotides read TGTGCCAGCACACGAACAGCGGACACTGAAGCTTTCTTT.

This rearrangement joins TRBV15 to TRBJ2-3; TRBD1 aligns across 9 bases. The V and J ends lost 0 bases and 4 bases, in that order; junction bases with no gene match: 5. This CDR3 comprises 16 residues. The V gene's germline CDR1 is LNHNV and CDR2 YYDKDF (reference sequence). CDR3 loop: CATSRETGGLADTQYF. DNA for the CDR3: TGTGCCACCAGCAGAGAGACAGGGGGTCTTGCAGATACGCAGTATTTT.

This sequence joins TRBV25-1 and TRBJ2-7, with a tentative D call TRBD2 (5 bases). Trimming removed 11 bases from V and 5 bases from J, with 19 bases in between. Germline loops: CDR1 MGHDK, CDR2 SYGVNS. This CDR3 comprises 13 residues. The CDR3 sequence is CAHPRGNSNEQYF. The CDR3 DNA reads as TGTGCCCACCCCAGAGGGAACTCAAACGAGCAGTACTTC.

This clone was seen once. CDR3 amino acids: CASSLFPRYGYTF. CDR3 coding DNA: TGTGCCAGCAGTTTATTCCCGCGCTATGGCTACACCTTC. The chain employs TRBV28 and TRBJ1-2, with D unclear. The CDR3 runs to 13 residues. V was pared by 1 base and J by 4 bases, with 7 bases between. Germline-derived CDR1 and CDR2 are MDHEN and SYDVKM.

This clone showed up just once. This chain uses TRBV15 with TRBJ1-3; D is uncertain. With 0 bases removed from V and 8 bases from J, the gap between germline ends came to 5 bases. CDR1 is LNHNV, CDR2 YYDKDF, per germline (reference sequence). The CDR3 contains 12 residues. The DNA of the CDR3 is TGTGCCACCAGCAGAGATAGGGACACCATATATTTT. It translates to CATSRDRDTIYF.

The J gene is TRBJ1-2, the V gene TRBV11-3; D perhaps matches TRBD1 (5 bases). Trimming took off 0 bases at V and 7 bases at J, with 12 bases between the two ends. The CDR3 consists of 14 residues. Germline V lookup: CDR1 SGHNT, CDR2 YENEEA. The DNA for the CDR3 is TGTGCCAGCAGCTTAGATCCCCAGGGCTCTGGCTACACCTTC. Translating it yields CASSLDPQGSGYTF.

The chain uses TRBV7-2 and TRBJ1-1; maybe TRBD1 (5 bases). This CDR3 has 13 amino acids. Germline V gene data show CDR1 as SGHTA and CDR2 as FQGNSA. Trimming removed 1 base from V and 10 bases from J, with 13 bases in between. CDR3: CASSLEAGNGAFF. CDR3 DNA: TGTGCCAGCAGCTTAGAGGCAGGGAATGGAGCTTTCTTT.

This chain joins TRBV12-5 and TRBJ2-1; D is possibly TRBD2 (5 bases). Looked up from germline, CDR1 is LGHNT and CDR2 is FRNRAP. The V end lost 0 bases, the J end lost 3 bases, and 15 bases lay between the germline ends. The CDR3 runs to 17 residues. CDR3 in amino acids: CASGLVIREGSYNEQFF. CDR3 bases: TGTGCTAGTGGTTTGGTAATTCGGGAAGGGAGCTACAATGAGCAGTTCTTC.

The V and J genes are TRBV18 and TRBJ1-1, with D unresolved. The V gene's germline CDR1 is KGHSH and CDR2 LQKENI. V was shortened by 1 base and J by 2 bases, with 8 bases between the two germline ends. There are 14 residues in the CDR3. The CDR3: CASSPLGLNTEAFF. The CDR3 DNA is TGTGCCAGCTCACCACTGGGATTAAACACTGAAGCTTTCTTT.

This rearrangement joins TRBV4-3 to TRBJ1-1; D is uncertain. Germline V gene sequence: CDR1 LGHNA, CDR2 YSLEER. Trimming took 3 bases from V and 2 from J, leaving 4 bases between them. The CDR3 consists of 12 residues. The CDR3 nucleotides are TGCGCCAGCAGCCAGGGAAACACTGAAGCTTTCTTT. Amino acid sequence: CASSQGNTEAFF.

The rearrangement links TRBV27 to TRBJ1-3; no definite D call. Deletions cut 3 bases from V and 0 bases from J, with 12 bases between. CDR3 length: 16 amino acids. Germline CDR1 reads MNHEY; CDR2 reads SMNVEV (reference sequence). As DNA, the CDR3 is TGTGCCAGCAGTTTGAGTTCAGTGAGCTCTGGAAACACCATATATTTT. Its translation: CASSLSSVSSGNTIYF.

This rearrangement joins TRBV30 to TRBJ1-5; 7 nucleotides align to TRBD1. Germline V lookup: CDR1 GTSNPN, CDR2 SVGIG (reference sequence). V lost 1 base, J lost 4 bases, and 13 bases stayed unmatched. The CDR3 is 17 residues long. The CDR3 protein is CAWSDSTTGWRNQPQHF. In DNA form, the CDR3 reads TGTGCCTGGAGTGATTCGACGACAGGGTGGCGGAATCAGCCCCAGCATTTT.

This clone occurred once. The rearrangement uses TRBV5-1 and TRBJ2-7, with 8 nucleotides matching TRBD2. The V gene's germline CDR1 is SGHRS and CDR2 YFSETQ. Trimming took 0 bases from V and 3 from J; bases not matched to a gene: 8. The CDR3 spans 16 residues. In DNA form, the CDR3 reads TGCGCCAGCAGCTTGGGGGCGGGAGGAGAGTTCTACGAGCAGTACTTC. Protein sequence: CASSLGAGGEFYEQYF.

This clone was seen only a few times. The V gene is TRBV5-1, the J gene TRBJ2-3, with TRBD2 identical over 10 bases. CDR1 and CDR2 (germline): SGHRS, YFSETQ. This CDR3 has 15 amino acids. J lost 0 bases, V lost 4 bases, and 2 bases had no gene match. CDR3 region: CASSSGRASTDTQYF. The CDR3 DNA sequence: TGCGCCAGCAGCAGCGGGAGGGCTAGCACAGATACGCAGTATTTT.

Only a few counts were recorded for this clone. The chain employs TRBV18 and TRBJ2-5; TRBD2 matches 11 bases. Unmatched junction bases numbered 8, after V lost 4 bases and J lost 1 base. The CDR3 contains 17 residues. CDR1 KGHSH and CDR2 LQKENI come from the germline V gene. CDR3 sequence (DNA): TGTGCCAGCTCACAAGGCACCGGGACTAGCGGCCAAGAGACCCAGTACTTC. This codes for CASSQGTGTSGQETQYF.

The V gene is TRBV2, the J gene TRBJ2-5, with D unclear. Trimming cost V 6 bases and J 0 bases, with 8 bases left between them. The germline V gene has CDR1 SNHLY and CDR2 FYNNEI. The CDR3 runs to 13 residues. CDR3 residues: CASRPGYQETQYF. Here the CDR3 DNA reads TGTGCCAGCAGGCCAGGCTACCAAGAGACCCAGTACTTC.